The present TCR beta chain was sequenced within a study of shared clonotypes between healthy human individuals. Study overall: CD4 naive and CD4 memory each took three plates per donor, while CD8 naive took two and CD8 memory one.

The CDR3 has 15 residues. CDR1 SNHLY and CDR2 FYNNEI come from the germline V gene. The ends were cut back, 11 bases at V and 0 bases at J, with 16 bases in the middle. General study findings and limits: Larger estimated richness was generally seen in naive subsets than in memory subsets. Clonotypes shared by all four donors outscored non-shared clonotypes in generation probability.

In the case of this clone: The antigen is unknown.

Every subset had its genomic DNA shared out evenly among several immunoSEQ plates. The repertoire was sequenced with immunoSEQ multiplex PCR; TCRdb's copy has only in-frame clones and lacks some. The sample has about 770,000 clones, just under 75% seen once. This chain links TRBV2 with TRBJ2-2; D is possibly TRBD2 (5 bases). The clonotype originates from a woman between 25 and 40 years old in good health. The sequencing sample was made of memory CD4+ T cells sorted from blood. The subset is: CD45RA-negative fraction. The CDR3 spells CAGRPQRSNTGELFF. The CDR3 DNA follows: TGTGCCGGTAGGCCACAGCGGTCGAACACCGGGGAGCTGTTTTTT.